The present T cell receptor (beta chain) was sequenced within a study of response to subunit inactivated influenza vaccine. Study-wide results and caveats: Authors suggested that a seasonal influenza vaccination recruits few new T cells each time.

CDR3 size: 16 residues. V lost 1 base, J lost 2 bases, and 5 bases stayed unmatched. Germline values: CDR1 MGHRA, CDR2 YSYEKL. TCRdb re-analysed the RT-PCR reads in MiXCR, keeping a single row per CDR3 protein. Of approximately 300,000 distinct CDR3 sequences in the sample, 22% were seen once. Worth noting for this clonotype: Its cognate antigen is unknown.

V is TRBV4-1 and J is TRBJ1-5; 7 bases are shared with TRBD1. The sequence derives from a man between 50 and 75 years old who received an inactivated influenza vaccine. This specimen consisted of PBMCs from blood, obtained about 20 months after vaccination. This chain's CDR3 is CASSQGRGLGNQPQHF. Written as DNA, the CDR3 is TGCGCCAGCAGCCAAGGAAGGGGGCTGGGCAATCAGCCCCAGCATTTT.